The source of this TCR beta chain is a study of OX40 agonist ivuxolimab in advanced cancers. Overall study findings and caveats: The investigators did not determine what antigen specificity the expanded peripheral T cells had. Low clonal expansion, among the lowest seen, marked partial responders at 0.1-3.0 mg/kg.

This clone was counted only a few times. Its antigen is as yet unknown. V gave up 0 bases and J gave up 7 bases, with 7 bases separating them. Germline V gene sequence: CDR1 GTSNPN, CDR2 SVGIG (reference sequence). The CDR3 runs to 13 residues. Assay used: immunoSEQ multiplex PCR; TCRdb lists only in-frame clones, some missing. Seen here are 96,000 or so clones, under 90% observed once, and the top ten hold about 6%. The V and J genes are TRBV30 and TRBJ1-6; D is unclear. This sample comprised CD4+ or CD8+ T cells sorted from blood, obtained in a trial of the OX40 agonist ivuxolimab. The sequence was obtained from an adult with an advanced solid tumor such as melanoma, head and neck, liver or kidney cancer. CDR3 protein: CAWSVDPNSPLHF. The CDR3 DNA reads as TGTGCCTGGAGTGTGGACCCAAATTCACCCCTCCACTTT.